The 23 T cell receptor beta chains below all came from one sample that was sequenced in a study of cytomegalovirus exposure and HLA in healthy donors. Researchers ran the PCR with 60 Vbeta and 13 Jbeta primers. Sequencing was performed with immunoSEQ multiplex PCR; in TCRdb, only in-frame clones are kept and a portion is missing. The repertoire holds 190,000 or so clones, with 82% as singletons. Sequencing was done on a sample of PBMCs. These TCRs come from a woman aged 45-65 years in good health and CMV-seropositive.

In this sample, this clone turned up once. V and J are TRBV6-6 and TRBJ1-6; perhaps TRBD1 as D (5 bases). V was trimmed by 2 bases and J by 8 bases, leaving 7 bases between them. The CDR3 has 13 amino acids. Germline loops: CDR1 MNHNY, CDR2 SVGAGI (reference sequence). The CDR3 DNA reads TGTGCCAGCAGTTACCCGGGGGATTCACCCCTCCACTTT. As protein: CASSYPGDSPLHF.

CDR3 sequence: CATSRDRGLAAYNEQFF. CDR3 nucleotide sequence: TGTGCCACCAGCAGAGATCGGGGACTAGCGGCATACAATGAGCAGTTCTTC. The chain has TRBV15 and TRBJ2-1, with 11 bases identical to TRBD2. The CDR3 loop spans 17 amino acids. Losses at the gene ends were 0 bases for V and 4 bases for J; bases not matched to a gene: 5. CDR1 is LNHNV and CDR2 is YYDKDF in the germline V gene (reference sequence).

This clone was counted only a few times. V is TRBV30 and J is TRBJ2-6; perhaps TRBD2 as D (5 bases). The CDR3 sequence is 14 residues long. Per the germline V gene, CDR1 is GTSNPN and CDR2 is SVGIG (reference sequence). V lost 4 bases to trimming and J lost 1 base, with 8 bases between them. DNA of the CDR3: TGTGCCTGGATGCCGGGGTCTGGGGCCAACGTCCTGACTTTC. This translates into CAWMPGSGANVLTF.

This sequence joins TRBV10-3 and TRBJ2-7; TRBD1 matches 8 bases. The CDR3 length is 13 residues. Germline trimming cut 4 bases from V and 3 bases from J; bases unmatched to any gene: 2. Germline V lookup: CDR1 ENHRY, CDR2 SYGVKD. This CDR3 reads CAISGTGNYEQYF. In nucleotides, the CDR3 is TGTGCCATCAGTGGGACAGGGAACTACGAGCAGTACTTC.

This clone counts as medium-sized. This sequence joins TRBV6-5 and TRBJ2-1; no firm D call. In germline, CDR1 is MNHEY, CDR2 SVGAGI. CDR3 length: 15 amino acids. V was cut by 0 bases and J by 6 bases, with 12 bases left in between. The CDR3 here is CASSYSNAPTNEQFF. CDR3 sequence (DNA): TGTGCCAGCAGTTACTCGAACGCACCTACCAATGAGCAGTTCTTC.

V gene TRBV27 combines with J gene TRBJ2-1, with a possible D match to TRBD2 (6 bases). Deletions cut 6 bases from V and 8 bases from J, with 17 bases between. The CDR3 loop spans 14 amino acids. Germline V gene data show CDR1 as MNHEY and CDR2 as SMNVEV (reference sequence). CDR3: CASSDSGTSDEQFF. Written as DNA, the CDR3 is TGTGCCAGCAGCGATAGCGGAACCTCAGATGAGCAGTTCTTC.

This clone was detected once. The chain combines TRBV6-1 with TRBJ1-5; D not resolved. Trimming took off 5 bases at V and 5 bases at J, with 13 bases between the two ends. This CDR3 has 14 amino acids. CDR1 is MNHNS and CDR2 is SASEGT in the germline V gene. The CDR3 DNA reads as TGTGCCAGCAGTCGTGGTAGTGGTGATCAGCCCCAGCATTTT. This codes for CASSRGSGDQPQHF.

The gene calls are TRBV29-1 and TRBJ2-5, with TRBD1 as a possible D gene (5 bases). Germline V CDR1 and CDR2: SQVTM, ANQGSEA. Deletions cut 7 bases from V and 5 bases from J, with 20 bases between. The length of the CDR3 is 14 residues. CDR3 in amino acids: CSAELGPPGETQYF. In nucleotides, the CDR3 is TGCAGCGCCGAGCTGGGTCCCCCAGGGGAGACCCAGTACTTC.

This clone occurred a few times. The chain joins TRBV28 to TRBJ2-5; no firm D call. Germline V gene data show CDR1 as MDHEN and CDR2 as SYDVKM. The CDR3 runs 13 residues. V gave up 7 bases and J gave up 1 base, with 10 bases separating them. In DNA, the CDR3 is TGTGCCAGCACCGCGGCGTTCCAAGAGACCCAGTACTTC. Protein sequence: CASTAAFQETQYF.

The chain couples TRBV28 to TRBJ2-7; maybe TRBD1 (6 bases). The V end was cut by 5 bases, the J end by 1 base, with 15 bases between. The CDR3 spans 15 residues. Looked up from germline, CDR1 is MDHEN and CDR2 is SYDVKM. Here the CDR3 reads CASSAAGDISYEQYF. The CDR3 DNA reads as TGTGCCAGCAGTGCCGCTGGGGACATATCCTACGAGCAGTACTTC.

V and J are TRBV5-6 and TRBJ2-5, with 7 nucleotides matching TRBD1. The J call may be mistaken, given a closer DNA end match to TRBJ2-7. Germline CDR1 is SGHDT and CDR2 is YYEEEE. The CDR3 is made up of 14 amino acids. The CDR3 sequence: CASSFWDRTYEQYF. The CDR3 region has the DNA TGTGCCAGCAGCTTTTGGGACAGAACCTACGAGCAGTACTTC.

There are a few counts of this clone. The rearrangement joins TRBV19 to TRBJ2-7; no reliable D call. Trimming pared 7 bases from V and 6 bases from J, leaving 16 bases between. Per germline, CDR1 LNHDA and CDR2 SQIVND (reference sequence). CDR3 length: 13 residues. The CDR3 nucleotides are TGTGCCAGTACCTCACGGGTTCGGGTCGAGCAGTACTTC. Translation: CASTSRVRVEQYF. The complete variable domain, with remaining parts taken from reference TRBV19 and TRBJ2-7, reads DGGITQSPKYLFRKEGQNVTLSCEQNLNHDAMYWYRQDPGQGLRLIYYSQIVNDFQKGDIAEGYSVSREKKESFPLTVTSAQKNPTAFYLCASTSRVRVEQYFGPGTRLTVT.

The J gene is TRBJ1-5, the V gene TRBV2, with a tentative D call TRBD1 (6 bases). CDR1 SNHLY and CDR2 FYNNEI come from the germline V gene. Between the trimmed V and J ends, which lost 7 bases and 8 bases, there was a span of 15 bases. This CDR3 is built from 13 residues. CDR3 loop: CASTAGAIEPQHF. CDR3 bases: TGTGCCAGCACCGCGGGGGCCATCGAGCCCCAGCATTTT.

The sample holds one count of this clone. The V gene is TRBV4-2, the J gene TRBJ2-7; perhaps TRBD2 as D (6 bases). The germline V gene encodes CDR1 LGHNA and CDR2 YNFKEQ. With 0 bases removed from V and 3 bases from J, the gap between germline ends came to 12 bases. CDR3 length: 15 residues. The CDR3 DNA sequence: TGTGCCAGCAGCCAAGATCCAGGTAGCGGCTACGAGCAGTACTTC. Protein: CASSQDPGSGYEQYF.

The chain links TRBV2 to TRBJ2-3; no reliable D call. This CDR3 is 14 amino acids long. Trimming shortened V by 6 bases and J by 4 bases, and 14 bases separated the two germline ends. Germline V gives CDR1 SNHLY, CDR2 FYNNEI. The CDR3 sequence is CASRGLSAPDTQYF. The DNA of the CDR3 is TGTGCCAGCAGGGGCCTCTCAGCCCCAGATACGCAGTATTTT.

This chain's CDR3 is CASSFVSGNPIYEQYF. In nucleotides, the CDR3 is TGTGCCAGCAGTTTTGTCTCGGGGAATCCCATATACGAGCAGTACTTC. V gene TRBV28 combines with J gene TRBJ2-7; perhaps TRBD2 as D (5 bases). The V gene's germline CDR1 is MDHEN and CDR2 SYDVKM. V dropped 3 bases and J dropped 4 bases, with 19 bases sitting between them. The CDR3 runs to 16 residues.

This chain connects TRBV6-6 to TRBJ2-1; D may be TRBD2 (5 bases). CDR1 MNHNY and CDR2 SVGAGI come from the germline V gene (reference sequence). The V end was cut by 0 bases, the J end by 9 bases, with 12 bases between. The CDR3 spans 14 residues. CDR3 loop: CASSYSEGRGEQFF. The CDR3 nucleotides are TGTGCCAGCAGTTACTCCGAGGGCCGGGGTGAGCAGTTCTTC.

V gene TRBV7-9 combines with J gene TRBJ1-4; 9 bases line up with TRBD1. Germline assignment: CDR1 SEHNR and CDR2 FQNEAQ (reference sequence). There are 16 residues in the CDR3. Trimming took 5 bases from V and 6 from J; bases not matched to a gene: 10. In nucleotides, the CDR3 is TGTGCCAGCAGCATACAGACGGGACAGGGTTATGAAAAACTGTTTTTT. Amino acid sequence: CASSIQTGQGYEKLFF. Looking up the rest from reference TRBV7-9 and TRBJ1-4 gives the full variable domain: DTGVSQNPRHKITKRGQNVTFRCDPISEHNRLYWYRQTLGQGPEFLTYFQNEAQLEKSRLLSDRFSAERPKGSFSTLEIQRTEQGDSAMYLCASSIQTGQGYEKLFFGSGTQLSVL.

The CDR3, as DNA: TGTGCCAGTAGTATAGGAGGAGGACAGGGTGGGAATCAGCCCCAGCATTTT. Protein sequence: CASSIGGGQGGNQPQHF. The chain links TRBV19 to TRBJ1-5, with 8 bases identical to TRBD1. The ends lost 1 base at V and 4 bases at J; junction bases unmatched: 9. CDR1 LNHDA and CDR2 SQIVND come from the germline V gene (reference sequence). This CDR3 contains 17 residues.

This chain uses TRBV2 with TRBJ1-4, with D uncertain. Germline V gene data show CDR1 as SNHLY and CDR2 as FYNNEI. The ends were cut back, 8 bases at V and 5 bases at J, with 12 bases in the middle. CDR3 length: 13 amino acids. CDR3 sequence reads: CASYLNYNEKLFF. The CDR3 nucleotides are TGTGCCAGCTACCTCAACTACAATGAAAAACTGTTTTTT. The variable domain in full, with the rest retrieved from reference TRBV2 and TRBJ1-4, is EPEVTQTPSHQVTQMGQEVILRCVPISNHLYFYWYRQILGQKVEFLVSFYNNEISEKSEIFDDQFSVERPDGSNFTLKIRSTKLEDSAMYFCASYLNYNEKLFFGSGTQLSVL.

CDR3 coding DNA: TGCGCCAGCAGTCTCCAGGTTCAAGAGACCCAGTACTTC. Amino acids: CASSLQVQETQYF. This chain links TRBV5-1 with TRBJ2-5; no definite D call. V was trimmed by 5 bases and J by 2 bases, leaving 10 bases between them. The CDR3 is made up of 13 amino acids. The germline gives CDR1 SGHRS, CDR2 YFSETQ. Based on the CDR3 plus reference TRBV5-1 and TRBJ2-5, the full variable domain is KAGVTQTPRYLIKTRGQQVTLSCSPISGHRSVSWYQQTPGQGLQFLFEYFSETQRNKGNFPGRFSGRQFSNSRSEMNVSTLELGDSALYLCASSLQVQETQYFGPGTRLLVL.

The chain is built from TRBV5-1 and TRBJ2-2, with 8 nucleotides matching TRBD2. The CDR3 has 20 amino acids. V shed 6 bases and J 3 bases; nucleotides not matched to a gene: 22. In germline, CDR1 is SGHRS, CDR2 YFSETQ. This CDR3 is CASTLGDRLAGGWDTGELFF. The CDR3 region has the DNA TGCGCCAGCACCCTGGGCGATCGGCTAGCGGGCGGATGGGACACCGGGGAGCTGTTTTTT.

The rearrangement uses TRBV27 and TRBJ2-2; D is perhaps TRBD1 (5 bases). The V gene's germline CDR1 is MNHEY and CDR2 SMNVEV (reference sequence). Deletions cut 5 bases from V and 6 bases from J, with 22 bases between. This CDR3 has 17 residues. Here the CDR3 DNA reads TGTGCCAGCAGTCCCGTAAGGGGAACCTTACGGGCCGGGGAGCTGTTTTTT. Translation: CASSPVRGTLRAGELFF.